This T cell receptor beta chain was sequenced for a study of vaccination and CD4 T cells after COVID-19 (dated by TCRdb to the early 2020s). Regarding the research as a whole: Convalescent patients had a positive SARS-CoV-2 result on nasal swab PCR, and of these patients, 8 or 9 had mild disease and one had severe disease. The convalescent cohort included six males and four females, with two Hispanic individuals, seven Caucasians, two Asians and one multiracial person. Participants got two doses of the Pfizer-BioNTech BNT162b2 vaccine (n=8) or two doses of the Moderna mRNA-1273 vaccine (n=2). Post-COVID blood samples were collected from convalescent patients a median of around 100 days after diagnosis, with a range of roughly 35 to 180 days. Post-vaccine blood samples were obtained a median of around 67 days after the second vaccine dose, with a range of roughly 14 to 241 days. Culture stimuli were overlapping spike peptide pools from SARS-CoV-2 and from the common cold coronaviruses HCoV-NL63, HCoV-OC43 and HCoV-229E. Control cultures received a CEFX viral epitope pool as the positive control, an HIV-1 Nef peptide pool as the negative control, or no peptide. In 10 COVID-19 convalescent patients and a handful of infection-naive healthy vaccine recipients, the spike-specific CD4+ TCR repertoire before mRNA vaccination was compared with the repertoire after mRNA vaccination.

Remarks on this clonotype: The clone's antigen remains unknown. No base qualities exist here, and no much larger clone lies one base off it.

General conclusions and limits of the study: In convalescent patients, a median roughly 85% of post-vaccine SARS-CoV-2-reactive clones were detected only after vaccination, and vaccine-specific priming was suggested by this finding. The median number of SARS-CoV-2-reactive clonotypes rose from 20 to 25 after infection to approximately 41 after vaccination, but the change was not significant. In convalescent patients, nearly all vaccine-specific clones (304 of 307) were found to be mono-reactive for SARS-CoV-2 spike rather than cross-reactive with common cold coronaviruses. Relatively few convalescent patients were included in the study, and early timepoints after natural infection were not analyzed.

The library was obtained by PCR. DNA from cultured CD4+ T cells was subjected to TCR sequencing with the Oncomine TCR Beta short-read assay at the Johns Hopkins FTIC core. Genomic DNA was extracted from the cultured CD4+ T cells with the QIAamp micro DNA kit. Oncomine TCR Beta libraries from cultured CD4+ T cells were pooled with unique dual indexes and sequenced on an Illumina iSeq 100. As for how the authors treated the data: Non-productive sequences were removed, and CDR3s that did not start with C, did not end with F or W, or were shorter than 7 amino acids were discarded. The MANAFEST web application identified antigen-specific clonotypes by comparing peptide-stimulated wells against reference wells and other culture wells. For a clone to be called positive, the clone needed an FDR below 0.05, an odds ratio above 5, and a productive frequency above 0.1% in at least two of three replicate wells. A clonotype counted as cross-reactive if it showed significant expansion both in the SARS-CoV-2 spike wells and in at least one common cold coronavirus spike condition. CDR3 homology was assessed with Levenshtein distances (stringdist) and unrooted phylogenetic trees (ape) in R version 3.6.1. The public reads were quality trimmed at Q25 with fastp and then assembled into clones with MiXCR by TCRdb, keeping productive beta chains. Every entry covers one CDR3 protein and lists the most common genes and DNA from its rows. These V and J calls originate from TCRdb's pipeline instead of the authors' own analysis. The table for this sample lists 20,000 or so distinct CDR3 sequences; about 32% of them were counted only once. The ten largest clones take up approximately 19% of the sample.

In the paper's terms, the treatment or condition label means: roughly 10-day PBMC culture with coronavirus spike peptide pools or control peptides (ViraFEST assay). The ViraFEST assay was used in the study, in which antigen-specific T cells were expanded with peptide pools and expanded clonotypes were subsequently identified by TCR sequencing. The convalescent patients' positive SARS-CoV-2 PCR tests fell between March and December 2020, which was before the Alpha, Beta and Delta variants emerged in the United States. Each well held 2.2 million or so PBMCs cultured in IMDM containing approximately 5% human AB serum and around 9.2 IU/ml IL-2, with 8.5 to 10 ug/ml peptide pools added. Half of the culture medium was replaced with fresh IL-2-containing medium on days 3 and 7. After about 10 days of culture, CD4+ T cells were isolated by negative selection using the EasySep CD4+ T cell isolation kit. PBMCs were separated from whole blood using Ficoll-Paque Plus gradient centrifugation and then either used fresh or cryopreserved at -140C. In general, triplicate wells were set up for every culture condition.

Reading from cysteine to phenylalanine, the CDR3 counts 14 amino acids. The CDR3 DNA has 42 bases and is translated from base 1. V is pared back by 4 bases and J by 2 bases, with 11 bases lying between the germline termini. The germline V gene (reference sequence) provides CDR1 SGHKS and CDR2 YYEKEE. This receptor was identified in a human donor with COVID-19. Sequenced material: cultured CD4+ T cells from blood. The sequence is built from TRBV5-5 and TRBJ2-3; the D gene is perhaps TRBD2, from 7 matching bases. CDR3 reads: CASSRGGDTDTQYF. The nucleotide sequence reads as follows: TGTGCCAGCAGCAGGGGGGGAGACACAGATACGCAGTATTTT.